One sample yielded the 12 T cell receptor beta chains listed below, sequenced in a study of CD8 T cells in ankylosing spondylitis. TCRdb analysed the 5' RACE reads with MiXCR anew, one entry per CDR3 protein. The sample holds nearly 350,000 distinct CDR3 sequences, roughly 14% seen once. The specimen sequenced was blood, either unsorted or a sorted T cell fraction (not recorded which). Receptors were obtained from a male donor with ankylosing spondylitis or in good health (not recorded which).

This clonotype was seen only a few times. The CDR3 DNA sequence: TGTGCCAGCTCTTCCACGCGAGATAATACAGATACGCAGTATTTT. Protein sequence: CASSSTRDNTDTQYF. The genes are TRBV25-1 and TRBJ2-3; D ambiguous. V lost 8 bases and J 3 bases, leaving 18 bases between the germline ends. The CDR3 length is 15 residues. Germline assignment: CDR1 MGHDK and CDR2 SYGVNS.

On this clonotype: This likely comes from a read error, as the CDR3 has no conserved phenylalanine or tryptophan at its end. The chain recombines TRBV29-1 with TRBJ2-7; 7 nucleotides align to TRBD2. J lost 3 bases, V lost 6 bases, and 11 bases had no gene match. The CDR3 extends over 14 amino acids. Germline V gene lookup returns CDR1 SQVTM and CDR2 ANQGSEA. As DNA, the CDR3 is TGCAGCGTGCCCAGTGGGAGGGGTAACTACGAGCAGTACTCC. It translates to CSVPSGRGNYEQYS.

This clonotype was detected ten times or more. The chain recombines TRBV10-3 with TRBJ1-1; possible D gene TRBD1, 5 bases. The V and J ends lost 2 bases and 0 bases respectively, with 13 bases between them. This CDR3 has 16 residues. Germline V gene data show CDR1 as ENHRY and CDR2 as SYGVKD. CDR3 in amino acids: CAISEGRGTLNTEAFF. DNA of the CDR3: TGTGCCATCAGTGAGGGTCGGGGCACCTTGAACACTGAAGCTTTCTTT.

This clonotype occurred many times. This rearrangement joins TRBV5-6 to TRBJ2-3, with no clear D. Deletions cut 0 bases from V and 0 bases from J, with 8 bases between. The CDR3 spans 15 residues. Germline values: CDR1 SGHDT, CDR2 YYEEEE. CDR3 protein: CASSLAVGSTDTQYF. CDR3 in DNA: TGTGCCAGCAGCTTGGCGGTGGGAAGCACAGATACGCAGTATTTT.

The chain employs TRBV7-8 and TRBJ2-1; D might be TRBD1 or TRBD2, each matching 5 bases. V lost 5 bases to trimming and J lost 7 bases, with 9 bases between them. CDR3 length: 12 residues. The germline gives CDR1 SGHVS, CDR2 FQNEAQ. Here the CDR3 reads CASSHGGNEQFF. CDR3 coding DNA: TGTGCCAGCAGCCATGGGGGAAATGAGCAGTTCTTC.

Only a few counts were recorded for this clonotype. The chain combines TRBV6-1 with TRBJ1-6; TRBD1 is a possible D gene (6 bases). Germline V lookup: CDR1 MNHNS, CDR2 SASEGT. Trimming cost V 7 bases and J 8 bases, with 12 bases left between them. This CDR3 comprises 13 residues. The chain's CDR3 is CASIGTIDSPLHF. Written as DNA, the CDR3 is TGTGCCAGCATAGGGACAATAGATTCACCCCTCCACTTT.

This clonotype came up a few times. The V gene is TRBV29-1, the J gene TRBJ1-2, with D perhaps matching TRBD1 (6 bases). The CDR3 has 16 residues. V lost 7 bases and J lost 7, with 28 bases in between. Per the germline V gene, CDR1 is SQVTM and CDR2 is ANQGSEA. CDR3 amino acids: CSAFYSGARAKGGYTF. For the CDR3, the DNA is TGCAGCGCCTTCTATTCAGGGGCCAGGGCCAAGGGTGGCTACACCTTC.

This sequence joins TRBV3-1 and TRBJ2-3; unclear D gene. The CDR3 runs to 12 residues. V lost 0 bases, J lost 14 bases, and 12 bases lay in between. CDR1 is LGHDT and CDR2 is YNNKEL in the germline V gene (reference sequence). The CDR3 nucleotides read TGTGCCAGCAGCCAAGAGGGCTCGTCGGCGTATTTT. Translation gives CASSQEGSSAYF.

This clonotype was counted a few times. The V call is TRBV29-1, the J call TRBJ1-1; possibly TRBD1 for D (5 bases). Germline CDR1 is SQVTM and CDR2 is ANQGSEA. The CDR3 covers 13 residues. Trimming shortened V by 4 bases and J by 5 bases, and 14 bases separated the two germline ends. For the CDR3, the DNA is TGCAGCGTTGCTGGACAATCTGGAACTGAAGCTTTCTTT. Amino acids: CSVAGQSGTEAFF. The whole variable domain, remainder taken from reference TRBV29-1 and TRBJ1-1, is SAVISQKPSRDICQRGTSLTIQCQVDSQVTMMFWYRQQPGQSLTLIATANQGSEATYESGFVIDKFPISRPNLTFSTLTVSNMSPEDSSIYLCSVAGQSGTEAFFGQGTRLTVV.

This sequence joins TRBV20-1 and TRBJ2-7; 9 nucleotides agree with TRBD1. The CDR3 is 13 residues long. Per the germline V gene, CDR1 is DFQATT and CDR2 is SNEGSKA (reference sequence). J was trimmed by 2 bases and V by 4 bases; bases with no gene match: 3. The CDR3 sequence: CSAITGGPYEQYF. The DNA for the CDR3 is TGCAGTGCTATCACAGGGGGCCCCTACGAGCAGTACTTC.

Notes on this clonotype: This may stem from a read error, because a much larger clone lies one nucleotide away. V gene TRBV10-1 combines with J gene TRBJ2-3; D may correspond to TRBD1 or TRBD2 (5 bases each). This CDR3 comprises 13 residues. V dropped 7 bases and J dropped 0 bases, with 8 bases sitting between them. Germline CDR1 and CDR2: WNHNN and SYGVQD (reference sequence). Here the CDR3 DNA reads TGCGCCAGCAACCGGGACAGCACAGATACGCAGTATTTT. Encoded protein: CASNRDSTDTQYF.

The chain is built from TRBV20-1 and TRBJ2-2; TRBD1 matches at 8 bases. This CDR3 region has 19 residues. The germline V gene encodes CDR1 DFQATT and CDR2 SNEGSKA (reference sequence). With 1 base clipped from V and 4 bases from J, the junction kept 17 bases outside the gene matches. CDR3 sequence (DNA): TGCAGTGCTAGAGTACCGACAGGGGCGGGGAGAGGGAGCACCGGGGAGCTGTTTTTT. Translated: CSARVPTGAGRGSTGELFF.